The 8 T cell receptor beta chains given below trace back to one sample, sequenced in a study of T cell responses to AZD1222 COVID-19 vaccine. The protocol was immunoSEQ multiplex PCR, while the TCRdb copy is restricted to in-frame clones and leaves out a portion. The sample has about 64,000 clones; 90% to 95% are singletons. The sequences come from peripheral blood, collected 28 days after the second dose of the MenACWY control vaccine. The source of these receptors is an adult who received the MenACWY meningococcal vaccine as a control.

The gene calls are TRBV5-6 and TRBJ2-7, with 9 nucleotides matching TRBD1. Germline lookup yields CDR1 SGHDT and CDR2 YYEEEE. V dropped 3 bases and J dropped 2; count of bases not matched to a gene: 6. The CDR3 length is 15 residues. CDR3 sequence: CASSWAGTGPYEQYF. The CDR3 DNA follows: TGTGCCAGCAGCTGGGCCGGGACAGGGCCCTACGAGCAGTACTTC. Full variable domain (missing parts from reference TRBV5-6 and TRBJ2-7): DAGVTQSPTHLIKTRGQQVTLRCSPKSGHDTVSWYQQALGQGPQFIFQYYEEEERQRGNFPDRFSGHQFPNYSSELNVNALLLGDSALYLCASSWAGTGPYEQYFGPGTRLTVT.

The chain combines TRBV7-8 with TRBJ2-7; the D gene could be TRBD1 or TRBD2 (5 bases each). The length of the CDR3 is 13 residues. The germline CDR1 and CDR2 sequences are SGHVS and FQNEAQ. V was trimmed by 1 base and J by 6 bases, leaving 10 bases between them. CDR3 sequence (DNA): TGTGCCAGCAGCTTAGGGGTCGGGGCCGAGCAGTACTTC. Amino acid sequence: CASSLGVGAEQYF.

The rearrangement joins TRBV9 to TRBJ2-2; D assignment may be TRBD1 or TRBD2 (5 bases each). CDR1 and CDR2 (germline): SGDLS, YYNGEE. This CDR3 region has 16 residues. With 7 bases removed from V and 4 bases from J, the gap between germline ends came to 20 bases. CDR3 sequence (DNA): TGTGCCAGCGGATCCGGGGCTCAGCGAGGCACCGGGGAGCTGTTTTTT. It specifies CASGSGAQRGTGELFF.

This rearrangement joins TRBV11-2 to TRBJ2-5; tentatively, D is TRBD1 (5 bases). V shed 1 base and J shed 5 bases, with 8 bases lying between them. In germline, CDR1 is SGHAT, CDR2 FQNNGV. The CDR3 runs to 13 residues. CDR3 DNA sequence: TGTGCCAGCAGCTTAGGGGGCTGGGAGACCCAGTACTTC. Its translation is CASSLGGWETQYF. Combining the CDR3 with reference TRBV11-2 and TRBJ2-5 gives the whole variable domain EAGVAQSPRYKIIEKRQSVAFWCNPISGHATLYWYQQILGQGPKLLIQFQNNGVVDDSQLPKDRFSAERLKGVDSTLKIQPAKLEDSAVYLCASSLGGWETQYFGPGTRLLVL.

The rearrangement links TRBV6-2 or TRBV6-3 to TRBJ2-7, with TRBD1 as a possible D gene (6 bases). Germline CDR1 MNHEY, CDR2 SVGEGT. This CDR3 is built from 13 residues. V lost 1 base, J lost 3 bases, and 7 bases lay in between. The CDR3 coding sequence is TGTGCCAGCAGTTACTGGGGGCACTACGAGCAGTACTTC. Its translation is CASSYWGHYEQYF.

The V call is TRBV4-3, the J call TRBJ2-7; a possible D gene is TRBD1 (5 bases). The CDR3 has 16 amino acids. The V gene's germline CDR1 is LGHNA and CDR2 YSLEER. V was pared by 0 bases and J by 5 bases, with 17 bases between. The CDR3 region is CASSQDRANFPHEQYF. In DNA form, the CDR3 reads TGCGCCAGCAGCCAAGACAGGGCTAATTTCCCCCACGAGCAGTACTTC.

This clone was seen only a few times. The rearrangement joins TRBV6-6 to TRBJ1-5, with a tentative D call TRBD1 (6 bases). Germline V gives CDR1 MNHNY, CDR2 SVGAGI (reference sequence). CDR3 length: 16 amino acids. Trimming took 6 bases from V and 5 from J, leaving 20 bases between them. This chain's CDR3 is CASSFVRGGGYQPQHF. As DNA, the CDR3 is TGTGCCAGCAGCTTTGTTAGGGGGGGCGGGTATCAGCCCCAGCATTTT.

The V call is TRBV24-1, the J call TRBJ2-5; no definite D call. CDR1 and CDR2 (germline): KGHDR, SFDVKD. The V and J ends lost 2 bases and 5 bases respectively, with 8 bases between them. This CDR3 region has 13 residues. CDR3 sequence reads: CATSDSGRETQYF. DNA for the CDR3: TGTGCCACCAGTGATTCCGGAAGGGAGACCCAGTACTTC.